This T cell receptor (beta chain) emerged from a study of Ad26.COV2.S vaccination and SARS-CoV-2 variants. Study findings and constraints: Reports say spike-specific CD8+ and CD4+ T cell responses covered substantial breadth after vaccination.

The treatment here: about 20 received Ad26.COV2.S at low or high dose, single or two shots; 5 received placebo; per-sample allocation not given. Samples analyzed were those drawn on day 63 after the first vaccine or placebo injection. The CDR3 sequence is 15 residues long. V was cut by 6 bases and J by 1 base, with 15 bases left in between. Germline V CDR1 and CDR2: SNHLY, FYNNEI. Clones were read by immunoSEQ multiplex PCR, and TCRdb kept only the in-frame ones, dropping some. The sample consists of a few hundred thousand clones, roughly 89% of them appearing once. Of note for this clone: No antigen is known for it.

This TCR was sampled from a person between 18 and 59 years old who received the Ad26.COV2.S COVID-19 vaccine or a placebo. Sequenced here: peripheral blood, sampled in a trial of Ad26.COV2.S vaccine versus placebo. The chain recombines TRBV2 with TRBJ1-1, with a tentative D call TRBD1 (6 bases). The CDR3 region has the DNA TGTGCCAGCAGCGATTCAGGGGCCGGGAACACTGAAGCTTTCTTT. Its translation is CASSDSGAGNTEAFF.